This TCR beta chain was profiled in a study of T cells and copy number aberrations in small-cell lung cancer. Sequencing was performed with immunoSEQ multiplex PCR; in TCRdb, only in-frame clones are kept and a portion is missing. The data contain 2,700 or so clones, approximately 79% of them seen just once; the ten biggest clones take up 4.5%. This clone has only a few counts. The sample contains more than one DNA sequence encoding this CDR3. V gave up 2 bases and J gave up 0 bases, with 10 bases separating them. The CDR3 spans 16 residues. Germline CDR1 KGHSH, CDR2 LQKENI. Sample: normal tissue next to the tumor. The TCR was taken from a man aged 40-49 years with small cell lung cancer. The chain uses TRBV18 and TRBJ2-2; possible D gene TRBD1, 6 bases. CDR3 sequence: CASSPLAGANTGELFF. The CDR3 coding sequence is TGTGCCAGCTCACCATTAGCAGGGGCGAACACCGGGGAGCTGTTTTTT.